The source of this T cell receptor beta chain is a study of T cell changes during pregnancy in multiple sclerosis. Germline V lookup: CDR1 WSHSY, CDR2 SAAADI. The CDR3 sequence is 13 residues long. The ends lost 5 bases at V and 3 bases at J; junction bases unmatched: 4. The method was immunoSEQ multiplex PCR; TCRdb's version includes in-frame clones alone and lacks a portion of them. Counted here are 55,000 to 75,000 clones, under 95% occurring once; the ten biggest clones make up 1.1% to 1.5%. This TCR derives from a female donor in good health, enrolled as a control in a pregnancy study. The input for sequencing was peripheral blood, taken in the third trimester of pregnancy. The V gene is TRBV10-2, the J gene TRBJ2-7, with TRBD1 matching over 7 bases. CDR3 residues: CASSRDSGYEQYF. CDR3 nucleotides: TGCGCCAGCAGTAGGGACAGTGGCTACGAGCAGTACTTC.